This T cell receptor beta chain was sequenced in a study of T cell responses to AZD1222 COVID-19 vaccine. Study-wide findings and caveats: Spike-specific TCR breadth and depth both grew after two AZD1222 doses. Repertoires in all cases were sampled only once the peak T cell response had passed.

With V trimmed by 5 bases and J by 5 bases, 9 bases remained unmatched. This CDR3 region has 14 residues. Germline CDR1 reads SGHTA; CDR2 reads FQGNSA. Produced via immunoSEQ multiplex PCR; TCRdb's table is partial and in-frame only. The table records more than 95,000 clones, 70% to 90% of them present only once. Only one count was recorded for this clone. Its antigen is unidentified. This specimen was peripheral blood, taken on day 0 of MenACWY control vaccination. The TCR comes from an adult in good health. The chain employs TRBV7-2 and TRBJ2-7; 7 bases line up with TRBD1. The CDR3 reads CASSINRGSDEQYF. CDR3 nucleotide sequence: TGTGCCAGCAGCATCAACAGGGGTTCCGACGAGCAGTACTTC.